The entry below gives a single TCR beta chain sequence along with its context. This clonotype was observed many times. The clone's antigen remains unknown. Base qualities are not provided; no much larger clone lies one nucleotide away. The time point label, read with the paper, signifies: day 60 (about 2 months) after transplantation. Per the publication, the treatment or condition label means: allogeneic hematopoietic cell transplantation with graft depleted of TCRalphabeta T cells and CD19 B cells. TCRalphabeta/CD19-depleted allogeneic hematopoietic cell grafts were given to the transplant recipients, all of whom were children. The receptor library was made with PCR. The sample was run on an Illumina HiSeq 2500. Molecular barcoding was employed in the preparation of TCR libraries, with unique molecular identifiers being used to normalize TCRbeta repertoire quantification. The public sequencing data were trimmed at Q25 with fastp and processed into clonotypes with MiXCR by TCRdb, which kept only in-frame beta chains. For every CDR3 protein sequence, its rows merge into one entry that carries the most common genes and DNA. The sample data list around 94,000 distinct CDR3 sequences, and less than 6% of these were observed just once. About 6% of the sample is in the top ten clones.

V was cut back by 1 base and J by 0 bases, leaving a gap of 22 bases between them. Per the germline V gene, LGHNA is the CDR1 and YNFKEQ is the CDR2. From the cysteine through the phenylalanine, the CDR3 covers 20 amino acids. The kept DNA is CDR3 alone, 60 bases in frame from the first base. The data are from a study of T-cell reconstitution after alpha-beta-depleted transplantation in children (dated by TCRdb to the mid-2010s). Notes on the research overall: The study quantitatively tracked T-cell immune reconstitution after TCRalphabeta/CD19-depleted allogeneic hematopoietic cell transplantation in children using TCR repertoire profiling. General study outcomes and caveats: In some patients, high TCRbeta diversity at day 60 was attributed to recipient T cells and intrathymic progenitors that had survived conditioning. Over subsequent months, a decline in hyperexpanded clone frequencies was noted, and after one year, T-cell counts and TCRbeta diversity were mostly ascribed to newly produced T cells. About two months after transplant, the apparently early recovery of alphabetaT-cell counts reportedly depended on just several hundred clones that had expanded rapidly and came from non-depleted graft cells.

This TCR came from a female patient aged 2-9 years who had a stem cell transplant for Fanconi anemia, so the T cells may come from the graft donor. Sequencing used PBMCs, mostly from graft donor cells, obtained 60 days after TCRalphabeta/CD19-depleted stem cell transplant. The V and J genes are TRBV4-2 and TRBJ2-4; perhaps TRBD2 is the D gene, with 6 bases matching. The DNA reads TGTGCCAGCAGCCAAGTGCAGACTAGTGTAGCGGAGTTAGCCAAAAACATTCAGTACTTC. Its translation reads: CASSQVQTSVAELAKNIQYF.